Following are 24 T cell receptor beta chains from one sample sequenced in a study of T cells in Graves' hyperthyroidism and ophthalmopathy. There were TCR beta CDR3 regions amplified from RNA transcripts. The primer set for the first-round RT-PCR of the TCR CDR3 was HTBI. MiXCR, run by TCRdb on the multiplex PCR reads, gives a single entry per CDR3 protein. In the table there are around 500,000 distinct CDR3 sequences, 14% of which are singletons. Sequenced material: blood. The receptors shown here come from a woman aged 35 to 49 with Graves' hyperthyroidism.

Many counts were recorded for this clonotype. The junction does not match germline at one end; this may be a read error. J is TRBJ2-5 and V is TRBV3-1; maybe TRBD2 (6 bases). CDR1 and CDR2 from the germline V gene are LGHDT and YNNKEL (reference sequence). The CDR3 extends over 13 amino acids. The CDR3 is CASSQDRSGETNF. In DNA, the CDR3 is TGTGCCAGCAGCCAAGACCGTTCGGGGGAAACGAACTTC.

A word on this clonotype: Possible read error: a much larger clone is one base away. The V call is TRBV20-1, the J call TRBJ1-5, with D hard to call. The CDR3 consists of 13 residues. V was cut by 6 bases and J by 4 bases, with 13 bases left in between. The germline V gene encodes CDR1 DFQATT and CDR2 SNEGSKA (reference sequence). This CDR3 reads CSALPTPNQPQHF. The CDR3 DNA reads as TGCAGTGCCCTCCCAACTCCTAATCAGCCCCAGCATTTT.

The table lists this clonotype with many counts. The chain carries TRBV12-3 or TRBV12-4 and TRBJ2-3, with D maybe TRBD2 (7 bases). The CDR3 has 15 amino acids. With 3 bases removed from V and 3 bases from J, the gap between germline ends came to 13 bases. CDR3 sequence reads: CASSLIGGETDTQYF. The CDR3 DNA sequence: TGTGCCAGCAGTTTGATAGGGGGGGAAACAGATACGCAGTATTTT.

The chain carries TRBV19 and TRBJ2-3; D is ambiguous. Trimming pared 3 bases from V and 5 bases from J, leaving 12 bases between. Germline assignment: CDR1 LNHDA and CDR2 SQIVND (reference sequence). The CDR3 length is 14 residues. CDR3 in amino acids: CASSIRGPIDTQYF. The CDR3 bases are TGTGCCAGTAGTATTCGAGGCCCGATAGATACGCAGTATTTT.

This clonotype was seen only a few times. The V and J genes are TRBV20-1 and TRBJ1-2, with 10 bases identical to TRBD1. The CDR3 totals 13 residues. The V gene end was trimmed by 4 bases and the J gene end by 5 bases; junction bases not matched to a gene: 4. Per the germline V gene, CDR1 is DFQATT and CDR2 is SNEGSKA (reference sequence). CDR3 DNA: TGCAGTGCTAAGGACAGGGGGTTATATGGCTACACCTTC. Protein sequence: CSAKDRGLYGYTF.

This clonotype occurred a few times. This chain connects TRBV19 to TRBJ2-1; the match to TRBD2 covers 10 bases. V shed 1 base and J 0 bases; nucleotides not matched to a gene: 9. There are 19 residues in the CDR3. Per the germline V gene, CDR1 is LNHDA and CDR2 is SQIVND (reference sequence). CDR3: CASSIVGLAGAYSYNEQFF. DNA for the CDR3: TGTGCCAGTAGTATAGTAGGGCTAGCGGGAGCCTACTCCTACAATGAGCAGTTCTTC.

This clonotype was observed many times. V is TRBV10-1 and J is TRBJ2-7; 9 bases agree with TRBD2. Per the germline V gene, CDR1 is WNHNN and CDR2 is SYGVQD (reference sequence). The CDR3 contains 17 residues. V gave up 3 bases and J gave up 6 bases; unmatched junction bases: 15. The CDR3 sequence is CASSEKWGGRGVCEQYF. CDR3 in DNA: TGCGCCAGCAGTGAAAAATGGGGCGGGAGGGGAGTCTGCGAGCAGTACTTC.

This clonotype has a count of ten or more. The gene calls are TRBV20-1 and TRBJ2-3, with 7 positions matching TRBD2. The CDR3 extends over 15 amino acids. With 0 bases clipped from V and 4 bases from J, the junction kept 7 bases outside the gene matches. Looked up from germline, CDR1 is DFQATT and CDR2 is SNEGSKA (reference sequence). DNA of the CDR3: TGCAGTGCTAGAGATTTGACTAGCCCACCAGATACGCAGTATTTT. Translation: CSARDLTSPPDTQYF.

Ten or more counts support this clonotype. CDR3 region: CASSYSSANYGYTF. CDR3 nucleotides: TGTGCCAGCAGTTACTCGTCAGCTAACTATGGCTACACCTTC. The chain has TRBV6-5 and TRBJ1-2; D call uncertain. V lost 0 bases to trimming and J lost 0 bases, with 5 bases between them. This CDR3 spans 14 amino acids. CDR1 MNHEY and CDR2 SVGAGI come from the germline V gene.

This chain uses TRBV5-1 with TRBJ2-3, with TRBD1 matching over 8 bases. With 4 bases clipped from V and 0 bases from J, the junction kept 7 bases outside the gene matches. This CDR3 has 16 residues. CDR1 is SGHRS, CDR2 YFSETQ, per germline. The CDR3 spells CASSGNRGASTDTQYF. For the CDR3, the DNA is TGCGCCAGCAGCGGGAACAGGGGGGCCAGCACAGATACGCAGTATTTT.

This clonotype was counted at least ten times. The rearrangement uses TRBV12-3 or TRBV12-4 and TRBJ2-3; perhaps D is TRBD1 or TRBD2 (6 bases each). V was shortened by 4 bases and J by 5 bases, with 16 bases between the two germline ends. CDR3 length: 15 amino acids. This chain's CDR3 is CASSSGGQAGDTQYF. The CDR3 DNA reads as TGTGCCAGCAGTTCCGGGGGCCAAGCGGGAGATACGCAGTATTTT.

This clonotype was recorded many times. This chain uses TRBV27 with TRBJ2-5, with 11 positions matching TRBD2. The CDR3 loop spans 13 amino acids. V lost 4 bases to trimming and J lost 13 bases; unmatched junction nucleotides: 8. The germline gives CDR1 MNHEY, CDR2 SMNVEV (reference sequence). CDR3 protein: CASSSLPSGRSYF. The CDR3 nucleotides are TGTGCCAGCAGTTCGCTACCTAGCGGGAGGTCGTACTTC.

This clonotype appeared many times. The J gene is TRBJ2-7, the V gene TRBV6-1; TRBD2 matches 11 bases. V dropped 9 bases and J dropped 7; count of bases not matched to a gene: 8. The CDR3 is 13 amino acids. Germline V CDR1 and CDR2: MNHNS, SASEGT. The CDR3 sequence is CASGTSGGREQYF. Written as DNA, the CDR3 is TGTGCCAGTGGGACTAGCGGAGGAAGAGAGCAGTACTTC.

The rearrangement joins TRBV9 to TRBJ2-1; D possibly corresponds to TRBD2 (6 bases). This CDR3 has 14 residues. The germline V and J ends were trimmed by 2 bases and 1 base, with 7 bases remaining between them. Germline lookup yields CDR1 SGDLS and CDR2 YYNGEE. The CDR3 is CASSVGTSYNEQFF. The CDR3 nucleotides are TGTGCCAGCAGCGTCGGGACTTCCTACAATGAGCAGTTCTTC.

This clonotype was detected ten times or more. This chain joins TRBV6-2 or TRBV6-3 and TRBJ2-3, with 13 bases lining up with TRBD2. Germline CDR1 MNHEY, CDR2 SVGEGT. The V gene end was trimmed by 7 bases and the J gene end by 4 bases; junction bases not matched to a gene: 5. This CDR3 comprises 15 residues. In DNA, the CDR3 is TGTGCCAGCACCGGACTAGCGGGAGTCCCAGATACGCAGTATTTT. It specifies CASTGLAGVPDTQYF.

This rearrangement joins TRBV19 to TRBJ1-5, with a possible D match to TRBD1 (6 bases). The CDR3 is 17 residues long. The germline V gene encodes CDR1 LNHDA and CDR2 SQIVND (reference sequence). V was trimmed by 7 bases and J by 3 bases, leaving 22 bases between them. CDR3: CASTSTRQVSFNQPQHF. As DNA, the CDR3 is TGTGCCAGTACTTCTACCAGACAGGTGAGCTTCAATCAGCCCCAGCATTTT.

The CDR3 bases are TGTGCCAGCAGCTTCTACAGTCTACCCTGCGAGCAGTACTTC. Residues: CASSFYSLPCEQYF. The chain recombines TRBV13 with TRBJ2-7, with no clear D. The germline CDR1 and CDR2 sequences are PRHDT and FYEKMQ (reference sequence). Trimming pared 3 bases from V and 6 bases from J, leaving 15 bases between. The CDR3 runs 14 residues. Drawing the rest from reference TRBV13 and TRBJ2-7, the complete variable domain is AAGVIQSPRHLIKEKRETATLKCYPIPRHDTVYWYQQGPGQDPQFLISFYEKMQSDKGSIPDRFSAQQFSDYHSELNMSSLELGDSALYFCASSFYSLPCEQYFGPGTRLTVT.

Only a few counts were recorded for this clonotype. This chain joins TRBV27 and TRBJ2-1, with 13 positions matching TRBD2. The CDR3 is 14 amino acids. The germline CDR1 and CDR2 sequences are MNHEY and SMNVEV (reference sequence). The trim removed 6 bases at V and 8 bases at J, leaving 4 bases unmatched. The CDR3 here is CASSRTSGRYEQFF. The DNA of the CDR3 is TGTGCCAGCAGCAGGACTAGCGGGAGATATGAGCAGTTCTTC.

The chain couples TRBV5-6 to TRBJ2-5, with D perhaps being TRBD1 or TRBD2 (5 bases each). Germline lookup yields CDR1 SGHDT and CDR2 YYEEEE. Between the trimmed V and J ends, which lost 4 bases and 5 bases, there was a span of 15 bases. The CDR3 is made up of 14 amino acids. The CDR3 DNA reads TGTGCCAGCAGCCCGGGGACGTTGGGGGAGACCCAGTACTTC. Translated: CASSPGTLGETQYF.

This clonotype was detected once. V is TRBV7-8 and J is TRBJ1-4; 8 bases fit TRBD1. Germline V gene lookup returns CDR1 SGHVS and CDR2 FQNEAQ. V lost 5 bases and J lost 8; bases outside the gene matches: 10. The CDR3 has 15 amino acids. CDR3 DNA: TGTGCCAGCAGCACCCAGACAGGGGCGTGGGAAAAACTGTTTTTT. This codes for CASSTQTGAWEKLFF. The full variable domain, with the rest looked up from reference TRBV7-8 and TRBJ1-4, is GAGVSQSPRYKVAKRGQDVALRCDPISGHVSLFWYQQALGQGPEFLTYFQNEAQLDKSGLPSDRFFAERPEGSVSTLKIQRTQQEDSAVYLCASSTQTGAWEKLFFGSGTQLSVL.

This clonotype was seen a handful of times. The chain carries TRBV5-1 and TRBJ2-7; tentative D call: TRBD2 (6 bases). Germline V gene data show CDR1 as SGHRS and CDR2 as YFSETQ. The CDR3 runs 14 residues. Trimming removed 0 bases from V and 6 bases from J, with 13 bases in between. CDR3 coding DNA: TGCGCCAGCAGCTTGGTTGGCGGGACCCTCGAGCAGTACTTC. Translation gives CASSLVGGTLEQYF.

This clonotype was recorded at least ten times. The CDR3 DNA reads TGTGCCAGCAGTTACTCCGGTAGCGGGAGGGCCAGAAACGAGCAGTACTTC. It encodes CASSYSGSGRARNEQYF. This chain joins TRBV6-2 or TRBV6-3 and TRBJ2-7; 11 nucleotides align to TRBD2. The germline CDR1 and CDR2 sequences are MNHEY and SVGEGT. The V and J ends lost 0 bases and 5 bases, in that order; junction bases with no gene match: 9. CDR3 length: 17 residues.

J is TRBJ2-1 and V is TRBV20-1, with TRBD2 matching over 10 bases. The CDR3 is 13 residues long. The germline CDR1 and CDR2 sequences are DFQATT and SNEGSKA (reference sequence). CDR3 sequence reads: CTAPSGSFHEQFF. DNA for the CDR3: TGCACCGCTCCTAGCGGGAGTTTCCATGAGCAGTTCTTC.

This clonotype showed up many times. This chain links TRBV29-1 with TRBJ2-1, with D maybe TRBD2 (6 bases). Trimming took off 7 bases at V and 6 bases at J, with 16 bases between the two ends. This CDR3 region has 13 residues. The germline gives CDR1 SQVTM, CDR2 ANQGSEA. This CDR3 is CSGNRDSRNEQFF. CDR3 nucleotide sequence: TGCAGCGGGAACCGGGACTCGCGCAATGAGCAGTTCTTC.